This T cell receptor (beta chain) came from a study of blood T cell repertoires in COVID-19. Study as a whole: Some COVID-19 samples were acute and others convalescent; all came from the United States, Italy and Spain. T cells, B-cell-depleted T cells, or PBMCs provided the cDNA or gDNA that served as material.

Unmatched junction bases numbered 7, after V lost 5 bases and J lost 4 bases. CDR3 size: 15 residues. The V gene's germline CDR1 is MNHEY and CDR2 SVGAGI. In the original processing: Estimation of nucleated cell counts relied on the amplification of reference gene primers. Repertoires were generated with immunoSEQ multiplex PCR, while TCRdb's copy carries only in-frame clones and drops some. That table furnishes V, J and clone size, whereas the DNA furnished D and trimming. The data show 120,000 or so clones, about 80% seen once. The sequence was obtained from a human donor in a cohort sampled during active COVID-19. The V call is TRBV6-5, the J call TRBJ2-3, with TRBD2 identical over 9 bases. The sequencing input was peripheral blood. CDR3 nucleotide sequence: TGTGCCAGCAGTCCGTTAGCGGGGGTGGCAGATACGCAGTATTTT. Translated, it gives CASSPLAGVADTQYF.